These T cell receptor beta chains were read from a single sample in a study of T cells after yellow fever vaccination. Each CDR3 protein is one row after TCRdb ran MiXCR on the 5' RACE reads. This repertoire shows a few hundred thousand distinct CDR3 sequences, approximately 12% found once; its top ten account for 0.4% to 0.65%. The sample here was CD4+ T cells sorted from PBMCs, taken 45 days after the yellow fever booster vaccination. The receptors here all came from a man aged 25 to 45 who received the YFV17D yellow fever vaccine. CDR3s include the opening cysteine and the closing phenylalanine or tryptophan. D genes are given only for firm matches. Clone size is not always given. Where it is, it says once, few, many or a class for expanded clones.

J gene | V gene | clone size | D gene | CDR3 protein | CDR3 DNA
TRBJ1-2 | TRBV27 | few | - | CASSPFRGWAAGGYTF | TGTGCCAGCAGCCCTTTTCGCGGGTGGGCAGCGGGTGGCTACACCTTC
TRBJ2-7 | TRBV9 | few | TRBD1 | CASSVTPGQGYEQYF | TGTGCCAGCAGCGTAACCCCGGGACAGGGCTACGAGCAGTACTTC
TRBJ2-5 | TRBV20-1 | few | TRBD2 | CSARRPASGSTWAQYF | TGCAGTGCTAGGAGGCCCGCTAGCGGGAGCACCTGGGCCCAGTACTTC
TRBJ2-7 | TRBV5-4 | few | TRBD2 | CASSLGLAELYEQYF | TGTGCCAGCAGCTTAGGACTAGCGGAACTCTACGAGCAGTACTTC
TRBJ1-2 | TRBV4-3 | - | - | CASSQGGGFRGYTF | TGCGCCAGCAGCCAAGGGGGAGGGTTCCGTGGCTACACCTTC
TRBJ2-5 | TRBV7-6 | many | TRBD1 | CASSRGQGAWETQYF | TGTGCCAGCAGCAGAGGACAGGGGGCGTGGGAGACCCAGTACTTC
TRBJ2-2 | TRBV6-1 | - | TRBD2 | CASSDLLSSGRPTGELFF | TGTGCCAGCAGTGACCTACTCTCTAGCGGGAGGCCCACCGGAGAGCTGTTTTTT
TRBJ2-5 | TRBV15 | - | - | CATSRSIGETQYF | TGTGCCACCAGCAGATCAATAGGAGAGACCCAGTACTTC
TRBJ2-5 | TRBV5-5 | - | - | CASSPQGGIRETQYF | TGTGCCAGCAGCCCACAGGGTGGGATTAGGGAGACCCAGTACTTC
TRBJ1-1 | TRBV5-1 | - | - | CASSSRDPNTEAFF | TGCGCCAGCAGCTCACGGGACCCGAACACTGAAGCTTTCTTT
TRBJ2-3 | TRBV18 | few | TRBD2 | CASLSGNKDTQYF | TGTGCCAGCCTTAGCGGGAATAAAGATACGCAGTATTTT
TRBJ2-5 | TRBV20-1 | - | - | CSALGATGPQGETQYF | TGCAGTGCTCTAGGTGCGACAGGCCCTCAGGGGGAGACCCAGTACTTC
TRBJ2-7 | TRBV19 | many | - | CASSMGGTTYEQYF | TGTGCCAGTAGTATGGGCGGGACCACCTACGAGCAGTACTTC
TRBJ2-3 | TRBV7-3 | - | - | CASSSQTGNTDTQYF | TGTGCCAGCAGCTCACAAACGGGGAACACAGATACGCAGTATTTT
TRBJ2-7 | TRBV30 | - | - | CAWSVRGEQYF | TGTGCCTGGAGTGTTAGGGGCGAGCAGTACTTC
TRBJ1-4 | TRBV7-2 | few | - | CASSSDSLGEKLFF | TGTGCCAGCAGCTCGGACTCTCTGGGTGAAAAACTGTTTTTT
TRBJ2-7 | TRBV28 | few | - | CASSKVSPNEQYF | TGTGCCAGCAGTAAGGTTAGCCCCAACGAGCAGTACTTC
TRBJ2-3 | TRBV5-1 | few | TRBD2 | CASSPIGGADTQYF | TGCGCCAGCAGCCCTATTGGGGGGGCAGATACGCAGTATTTT
TRBJ2-1 | TRBV20-1 | - | TRBD2 | CSARALARRGNEQFF | TGCAGTGCTAGAGCACTAGCGAGGAGGGGCAATGAGCAGTTCTTC
TRBJ1-1 | TRBV7-8 | few | - | CASSFLNTEAFF | TGTGCCAGCAGCTTTTTGAACACTGAAGCTTTCTTT
TRBJ2-2 | TRBV19 | few | - | CASSIGGRLTGELFF | TGTGCCAGTAGTATAGGGGGCAGGTTGACCGGGGAGCTGTTTTTT
TRBJ2-3 | TRBV7-2 | - | - | CASSPPPLSDTQYF | TGTGCCAGCAGTCCCCCCCCCCTTTCGGATACGCAGTATTTT
TRBJ2-3 | TRBV9 | many | TRBD2 | CASSPEGLGRADTQYF | TGTGCCAGCAGCCCAGAGGGACTAGGAAGGGCAGATACGCAGTATTTT
TRBJ2-3 | TRBV7-2 | - | - | CASSSASAGVLDTQYF | TGTGCCAGCAGCTCCGCCTCCGCCGGGGTGTTAGATACGCAGTATTTT
TRBJ2-3 | TRBV7-6 | - | TRBD2 | CASSFGLASTDTQYF | TGTGCCAGCAGCTTTGGACTAGCAAGCACAGATACGCAGTATTTT
TRBJ2-7 | TRBV12-3/TRBV12-4 | - | TRBD2 | CASSPSGLALEQYF | TGTGCCAGCAGTCCATCGGGACTAGCTTTGGAGCAGTACTTC
TRBJ2-5 | TRBV4-3 | many | - | CASSQRGLQETQYF | TGCGCCAGCAGCCAACGAGGGTTACAAGAGACCCAGTACTTC
TRBJ2-7 | TRBV10-2 | few | - | CASSERTLRHEQYF | TGCGCCAGCAGTGAGAGGACATTACGCCACGAGCAGTACTTC
TRBJ2-5 | TRBV3-1 | few | - | CASSLGQRQTQYF | TGTGCCAGCAGCCTCGGACAGCGCCAGACCCAGTACTTC
TRBJ2-5 | TRBV7-2 | few | - | CASSQVFGKYQETQYF | TGTGCCAGCAGCCAGGTGTTCGGAAAGTACCAAGAGACCCAGTACTTC
TRBJ2-1 | TRBV5-5 | few | TRBD2 | CASSLGLAGGYDNEQFF | TGTGCCAGCAGCTTGGGACTAGCGGGAGGTTACGACAATGAGCAGTTCTTC
TRBJ2-5 | TRBV20-1 | - | TRBD1 | CSARTNRGDETQYF | TGCAGTGCTAGAACGAACAGGGGTGACGAGACCCAGTACTTC
TRBJ2-2 | TRBV20-1 | - | - | CSAREGTTGELFF | TGCAGTGCTAGAGAGGGTACCACCGGGGAGCTGTTTTTT
TRBJ2-2 | TRBV2 | few | TRBD2 | CASSGLAGAGELFF | TGTGCCAGCAGTGGACTAGCGGGAGCCGGGGAGCTGTTTTTT
TRBJ2-1 | TRBV4-2 | few | TRBD1 | CASSLAGDRGAYNEQFF | TGTGCCAGCAGCCTCGCCGGTGACAGGGGGGCTTACAATGAGCAGTTCTTC
TRBJ1-6 | TRBV5-1 | - | - | CASSLGRGDSPLHF | TGCGCCAGCAGCTTGGGCAGGGGAGATTCACCCCTCCACTTT
TRBJ2-3 | TRBV7-2 | - | TRBD2 | CASSLRASGSTDTQYF | TGTGCCAGCAGCTTAAGGGCTAGCGGAAGCACAGATACGCAGTATTTT